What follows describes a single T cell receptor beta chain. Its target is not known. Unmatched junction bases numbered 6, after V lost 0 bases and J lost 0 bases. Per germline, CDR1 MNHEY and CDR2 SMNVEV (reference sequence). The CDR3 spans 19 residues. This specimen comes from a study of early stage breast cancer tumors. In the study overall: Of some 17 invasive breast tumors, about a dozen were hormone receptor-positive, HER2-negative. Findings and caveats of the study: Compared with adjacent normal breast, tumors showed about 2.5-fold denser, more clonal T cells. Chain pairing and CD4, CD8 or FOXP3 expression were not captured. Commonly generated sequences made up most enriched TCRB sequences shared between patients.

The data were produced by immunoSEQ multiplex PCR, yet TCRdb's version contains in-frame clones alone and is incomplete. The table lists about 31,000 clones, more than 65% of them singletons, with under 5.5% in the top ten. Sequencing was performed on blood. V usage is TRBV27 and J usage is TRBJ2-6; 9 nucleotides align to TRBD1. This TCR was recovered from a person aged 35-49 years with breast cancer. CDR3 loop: CASSLSPGQGFSGANVLTF. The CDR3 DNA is TGTGCCAGCAGTTTATCACCGGGACAGGGATTCTCTGGGGCCAACGTCCTGACTTTC.